This TCR beta chain comes out of a study of cytomegalovirus exposure and HLA in healthy donors. The CDR3 is made up of 18 amino acids. Trimming cost V 3 bases and J 4 bases; bases outside gene matches: 13. Germline CDR1 is SGHRS and CDR2 is YFSETQ. PCR amplification relied on 60 Vbeta primers (plus 13 Jbeta primers). Methods used by the authors: Per a later analysis, the number of unique TCR beta chains was around 79 million, of which 9 million to 12 million were shared. TCRdb's copy holds only in-frame clones and misses some; the assay was immunoSEQ multiplex PCR. The V and J calls and clone size are taken from that table; D and trimming were inferred from the DNA. The data show 130,000 or so clones, with 65% to 75% seen just once and 6.6% held by the top ten. Each donor's status was that of a healthy bone marrow donor. This clone has just a few counts.

The specimen was PBMCs. The J gene is TRBJ2-7, the V gene TRBV5-1; TRBD2 agrees at 13 bases. The receptor's source is a man aged 35 to 55 in good health and CMV-seropositive. In nucleotides, the CDR3 is TGCGCCAGCAGCTCTGGGTGGACTAGCGGGAGCGATTCATACGAGCAGTACTTC. This sequence encodes CASSSGWTSGSDSYEQYF.